Sequencing of this T cell receptor (beta chain) was carried out in a study of cytomegalovirus exposure and HLA in healthy donors. Points from the study as a whole: A later analysis showed TCR association rates differing by HLA locus, peaking at DRB1 and lowest at HLA-C. Later findings reportedly placed an Asian-associated ancestry cluster below the roughly 700-donor mean for N-insertions.

This clone was seen just once. The antigen is unknown. Trimming took off 1 base at V and 8 bases at J, with 11 bases between the two ends. CDR3 length equals 13 residues. The germline V gene has CDR1 SEHNR and CDR2 FQNEAQ (reference sequence). The PCR was carried out with 60 Vbeta primers and 13 Jbeta primers. Sequenced by immunoSEQ multiplex PCR; TCRdb stores in-frame clones only, minus some. The sample shows roughly 140,000 clones, approximately 72% of them seen only once. The chain uses TRBV7-9 and TRBJ1-2; possibly TRBD1 for D (5 bases). The source of this sequence is a man aged 40-49 years in good health and CMV-seronegative. Sequencing was performed on PBMCs. CDR3 residues: CASSLGKGRGYTF. CDR3 nucleotide sequence: TGTGCCAGCAGCTTAGGAAAGGGGAGGGGCTACACCTTC.